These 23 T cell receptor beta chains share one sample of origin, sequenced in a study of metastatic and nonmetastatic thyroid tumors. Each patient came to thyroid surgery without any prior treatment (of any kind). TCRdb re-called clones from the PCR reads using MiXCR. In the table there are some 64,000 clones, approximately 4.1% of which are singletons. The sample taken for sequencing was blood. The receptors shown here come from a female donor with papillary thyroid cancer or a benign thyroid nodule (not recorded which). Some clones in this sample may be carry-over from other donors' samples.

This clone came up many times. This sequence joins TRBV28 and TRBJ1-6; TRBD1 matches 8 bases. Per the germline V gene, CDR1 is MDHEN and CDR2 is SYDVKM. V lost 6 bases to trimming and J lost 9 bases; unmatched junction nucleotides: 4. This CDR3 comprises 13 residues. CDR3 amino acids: CASRRQGSSPLHF. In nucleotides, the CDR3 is TGTGCCAGCAGACGACAGGGGAGTTCACCCCTCCACTTT.

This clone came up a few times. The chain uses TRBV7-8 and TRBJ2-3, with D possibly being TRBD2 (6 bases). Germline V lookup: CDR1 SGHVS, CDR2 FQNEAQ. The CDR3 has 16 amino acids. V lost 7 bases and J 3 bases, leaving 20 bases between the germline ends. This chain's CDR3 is CASTSRRRGRTDTQYF. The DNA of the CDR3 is TGTGCCAGCACCTCACGTAGGCGGGGACGGACAGATACGCAGTATTTT.

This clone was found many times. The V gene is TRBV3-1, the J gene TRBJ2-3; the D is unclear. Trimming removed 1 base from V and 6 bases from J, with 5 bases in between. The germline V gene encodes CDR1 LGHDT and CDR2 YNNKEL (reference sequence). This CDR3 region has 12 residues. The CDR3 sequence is CASSQVPDTQYF. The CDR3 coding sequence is TGTGCCAGCAGCCAAGTTCCGGATACGCAGTATTTT.

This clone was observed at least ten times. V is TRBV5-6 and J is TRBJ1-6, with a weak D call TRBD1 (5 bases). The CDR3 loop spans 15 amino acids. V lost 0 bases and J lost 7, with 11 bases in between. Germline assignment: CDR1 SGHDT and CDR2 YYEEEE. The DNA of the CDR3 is TGTGCCAGCAGCTTGGGCGGTTGGGGGAATTCACCCCTCCACTTT. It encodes CASSLGGWGNSPLHF.

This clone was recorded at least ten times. The CDR3 sequence: CASGGRKIATEAFF. CDR3 bases: TGTGCCAGCGGGGGACGGAAGATTGCCACTGAAGCTTTCTTT. V is TRBV2 and J is TRBJ1-1; tentatively, D is TRBD1 (5 bases). The CDR3 contains 14 residues. Trimming took 8 bases from V and 4 from J, leaving 17 bases between them. Germline CDR1 and CDR2: SNHLY and FYNNEI.

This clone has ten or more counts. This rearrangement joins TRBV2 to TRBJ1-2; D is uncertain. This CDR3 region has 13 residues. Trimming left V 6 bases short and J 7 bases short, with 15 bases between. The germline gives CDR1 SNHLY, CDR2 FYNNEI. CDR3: CASRRDVVVGYTF. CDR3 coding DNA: TGTGCCAGCAGGCGAGACGTGGTGGTTGGCTACACCTTC.

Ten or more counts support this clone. CDR3 sequence: CASSPWTGHTEAFF. The CDR3 DNA follows: TGTGCCAGCAGCCCCTGGACAGGGCACACTGAAGCTTTCTTT. This rearrangement joins TRBV11-3 to TRBJ1-1; 8 nucleotides agree with TRBD1. J lost 3 bases, V lost 5 bases, and 5 bases had no gene match. Germline V gene lookup returns CDR1 SGHNT and CDR2 YENEEA. CDR3 length equals 14 residues.

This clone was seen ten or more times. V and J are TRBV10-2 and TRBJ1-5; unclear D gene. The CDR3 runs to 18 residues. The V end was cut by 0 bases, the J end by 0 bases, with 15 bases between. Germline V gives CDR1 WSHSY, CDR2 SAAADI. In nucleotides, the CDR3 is TGCGCCAGCAGTGAGTCGGGAGGGAGGGCTAATAGCAATCAGCCCCAGCATTTT. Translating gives CASSESGGRANSNQPQHF.

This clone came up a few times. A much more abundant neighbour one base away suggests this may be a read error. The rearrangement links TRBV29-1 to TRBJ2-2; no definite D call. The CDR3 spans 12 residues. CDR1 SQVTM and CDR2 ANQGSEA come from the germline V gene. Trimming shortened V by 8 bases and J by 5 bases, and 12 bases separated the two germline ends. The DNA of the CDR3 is TGCAGCTTTGTAAGAGAGACCGGGGAGCTGTTTTTT. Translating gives CSFVRETGELFF.

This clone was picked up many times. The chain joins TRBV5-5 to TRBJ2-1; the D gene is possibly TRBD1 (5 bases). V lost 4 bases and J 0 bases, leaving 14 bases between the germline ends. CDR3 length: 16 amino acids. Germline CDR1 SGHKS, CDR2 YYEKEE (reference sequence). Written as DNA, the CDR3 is TGTGCCAGCAGCAGTATGGGGCGGACCTCCTACAATGAGCAGTTCTTC. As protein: CASSSMGRTSYNEQFF.

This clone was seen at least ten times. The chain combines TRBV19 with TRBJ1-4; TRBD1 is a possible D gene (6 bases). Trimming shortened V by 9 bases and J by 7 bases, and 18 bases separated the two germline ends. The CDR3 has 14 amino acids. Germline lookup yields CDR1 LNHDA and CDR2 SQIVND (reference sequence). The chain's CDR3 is CASHRGTTVEKLFF. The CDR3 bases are TGTGCCAGCCATCGGGGGACAACGGTTGAAAAACTGTTTTTT.

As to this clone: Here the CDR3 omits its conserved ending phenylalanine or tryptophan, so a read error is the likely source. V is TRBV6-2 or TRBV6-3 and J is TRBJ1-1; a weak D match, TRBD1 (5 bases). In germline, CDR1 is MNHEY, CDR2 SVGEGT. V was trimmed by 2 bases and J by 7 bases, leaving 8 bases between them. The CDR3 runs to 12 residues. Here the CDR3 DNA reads TGTGCCAGCAGTTACATGACAGATGAAGCTTTCTGT. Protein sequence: CASSYMTDEAFC.

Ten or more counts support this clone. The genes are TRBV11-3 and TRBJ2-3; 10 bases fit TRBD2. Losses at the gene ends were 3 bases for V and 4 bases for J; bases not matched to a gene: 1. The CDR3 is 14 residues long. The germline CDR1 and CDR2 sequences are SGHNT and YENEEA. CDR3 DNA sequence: TGTGCCAGCAGCTTGGGGACTAGCGCAGATACGCAGTATTTT. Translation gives CASSLGTSADTQYF.

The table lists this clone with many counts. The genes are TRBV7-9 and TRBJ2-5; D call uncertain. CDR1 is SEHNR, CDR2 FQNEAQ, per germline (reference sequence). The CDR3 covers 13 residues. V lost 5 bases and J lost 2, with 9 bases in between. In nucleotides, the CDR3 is TGTGCCAGCAGCCTCAACCCTCAAGAGACCCAGTACTTC. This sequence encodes CASSLNPQETQYF.

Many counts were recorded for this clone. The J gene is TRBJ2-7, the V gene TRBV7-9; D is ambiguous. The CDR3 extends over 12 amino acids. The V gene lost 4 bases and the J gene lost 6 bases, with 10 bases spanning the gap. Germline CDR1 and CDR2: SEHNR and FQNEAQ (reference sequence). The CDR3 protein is CASSSSDFEQYF. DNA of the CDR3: TGTGCCAGCAGCTCATCAGATTTCGAGCAGTACTTC. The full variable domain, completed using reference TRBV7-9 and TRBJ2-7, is DTGVSQNPRHKITKRGQNVTFRCDPISEHNRLYWYRQTLGQGPEFLTYFQNEAQLEKSRLLSDRFSAERPKGSFSTLEIQRTEQGDSAMYLCASSSSDFEQYFGPGTRLTVT.

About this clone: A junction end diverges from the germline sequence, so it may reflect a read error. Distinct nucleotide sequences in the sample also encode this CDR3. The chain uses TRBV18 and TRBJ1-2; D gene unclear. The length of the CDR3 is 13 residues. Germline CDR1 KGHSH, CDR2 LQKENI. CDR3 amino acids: CASSGQANYDYTF. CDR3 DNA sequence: TGTGCCAGCTCGGGTCAGGCGAATTATGACTACACCTTC.

CDR3 sequence: CASSFRCFTGELFF. The CDR3 DNA reads TGTGCCAGCAGTTTCAGGTGCTTTACCGGGGAGCTGTTTTTT. The V gene is TRBV12-3 or TRBV12-4, the J gene TRBJ2-2; no firm D call. Trimming stripped 3 bases from V and 5 bases from J, with 10 bases between. There are 14 residues in the CDR3.

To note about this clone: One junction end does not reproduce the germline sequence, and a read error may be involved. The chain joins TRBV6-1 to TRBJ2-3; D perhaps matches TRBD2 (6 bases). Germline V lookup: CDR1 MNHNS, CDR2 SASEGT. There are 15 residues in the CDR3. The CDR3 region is CARAGAGTSTDKQYF. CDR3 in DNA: TGTGCCAGAGCCGGCGCGGGCACTAGCACAGATAAGCAGTATTTT.

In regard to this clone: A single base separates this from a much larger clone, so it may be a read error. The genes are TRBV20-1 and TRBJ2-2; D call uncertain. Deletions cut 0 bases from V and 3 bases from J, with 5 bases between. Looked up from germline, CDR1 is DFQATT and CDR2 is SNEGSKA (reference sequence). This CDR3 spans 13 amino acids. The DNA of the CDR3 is TGCAGTGCTAGAGATTTGGACACCGGGGAGCTGTTTTTT. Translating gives CSARDLDTGELFF.

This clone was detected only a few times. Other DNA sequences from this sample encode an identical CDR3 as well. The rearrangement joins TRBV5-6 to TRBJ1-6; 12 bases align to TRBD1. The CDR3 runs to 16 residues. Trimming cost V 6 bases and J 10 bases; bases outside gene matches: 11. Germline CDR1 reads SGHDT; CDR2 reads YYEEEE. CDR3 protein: CASTIRDRGPFSPLHF. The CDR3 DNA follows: TGTGCCAGCACCATCCGGGACAGGGGGCCTTTCTCACCCCTCCACTTT.

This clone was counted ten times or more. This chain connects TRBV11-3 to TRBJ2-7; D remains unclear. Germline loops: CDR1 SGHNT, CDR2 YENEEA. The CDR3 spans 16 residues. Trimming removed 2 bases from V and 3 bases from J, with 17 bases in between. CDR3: CASSLFRAVSLYEQYF. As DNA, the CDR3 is TGTGCCAGCAGCTTATTTAGGGCAGTATCCCTCTACGAGCAGTACTTC. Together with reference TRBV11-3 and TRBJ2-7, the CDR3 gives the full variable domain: EAGVVQSPRYKIIEKKQPVAFWCNPISGHNTLYWYLQNLGQGPELLIRYENEEAVDDSQLPKDRFSAERLKGVDSTLKIQPAELGDSAVYLCASSLFRAVSLYEQYFGPGTRLTVT.

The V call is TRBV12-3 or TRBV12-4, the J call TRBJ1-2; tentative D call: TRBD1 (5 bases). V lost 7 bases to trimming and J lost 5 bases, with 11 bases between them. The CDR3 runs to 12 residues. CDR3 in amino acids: CASTAGMYGYTF. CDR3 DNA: TGTGCCAGCACGGCAGGGATGTATGGCTACACCTTC.

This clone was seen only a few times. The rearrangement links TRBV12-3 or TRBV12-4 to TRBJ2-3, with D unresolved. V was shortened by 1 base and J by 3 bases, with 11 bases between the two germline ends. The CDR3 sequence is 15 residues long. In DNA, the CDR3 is TGTGCCAGCAGTTTAGTTTCGGGTCCTACAGATACGCAGTATTTT. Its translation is CASSLVSGPTDTQYF.